A single sample is the source of the 20 T cell receptor beta chains below, sequenced in a study of CXCR3-negative and CXCR3-positive naive CD8 T cells. UMI-labeled 5' RACE TRB cDNA libraries were prepared from the cells. For each CDR3 protein, TCRdb gives one entry from its re-call of the 5' RACE reads, without DNA. The table gives under 50,000 distinct CDR3 sequences; the top ten clones make up approximately 2.3% of it. What was sequenced was naive CXCR3- CD8+ T cells from blood. The subset: CD45RO-CCR7+CD27+CD95- naive CD8+ T cells lacking CXCR3 (TNR3-). The source of these receptors is a human donor in good health. Some clones in this sample may be carry-over from other donors' samples.

This chain uses TRBV6-2 or TRBV6-3 with TRBJ2-1. The CDR3 consists of 14 residues. From germline, CDR1 is MNHEY and CDR2 SVGEGT. The CDR3 region is CASSSPNSYNEQFF.

The chain joins TRBV11-1 to TRBJ2-3; TCRdb gives TRBD2 as the D gene, but with no DNA this cannot be confirmed. Germline loops: CDR1 SGHAT, CDR2 FQDESV (reference sequence). The length of the CDR3 is 15 residues. The CDR3 reads CASKELAGYTDTQYF.

CDR3 sequence reads: CASSPLGLAAETQYF. This chain joins TRBV28 and TRBJ2-5; the D call from TCRdb, TRBD2, cannot be confirmed without DNA. Germline CDR1 and CDR2: MDHEN and SYDVKM. This CDR3 has 15 residues.

This chain links TRBV14 with TRBJ1-1. CDR3 size: 11 residues. The germline V gene encodes CDR1 SGHDN and CDR2 FVKESK. The CDR3 here is CASSPGPEAFF.

This sequence joins TRBV29-1 and TRBJ2-1. The CDR3 spans 14 residues. Germline V gene lookup returns CDR1 SQVTM and CDR2 ANQGSEA. The CDR3 reads CSVPARRQRNEQFF.

The CDR3 reads CASSLMNTEAFF. This chain uses TRBV7-8 with TRBJ1-1. The CDR3 is 12 residues long. Germline V lookup: CDR1 SGHVS, CDR2 FQNEAQ.

This chain uses TRBV6-6 with TRBJ2-1; TCRdb's D call, TRBD2, is unchecked because there is no DNA. This CDR3 has 14 amino acids. CDR1 and CDR2 from the germline V gene are MNHNY and SVGAGI (reference sequence). CDR3 loop: CASSYSIAGDEQFF.

V gene TRBV7-3 combines with J gene TRBJ2-1; TCRdb's D gene call, TRBD2, goes unchecked for lack of DNA. The length of the CDR3 is 19 residues. Germline values: CDR1 SGHTA, CDR2 FQGTGA. The CDR3 is CASSFQPVSLAGSYNEQFF.

The gene calls are TRBV6-2 or TRBV6-3 and TRBJ2-1; absent DNA, TCRdb's TRBD1 call cannot be checked. The CDR3 consists of 15 residues. Looked up from germline, CDR1 is MNHEY and CDR2 is SVGEGT. The CDR3 region is CASTYGGDSYNEQFF.

The chain couples TRBV5-5 to TRBJ2-5; no DNA is available, so the TRBD1 call from TCRdb remains unchecked. Germline assignment: CDR1 SGHKS and CDR2 YYEKEE (reference sequence). This CDR3 is built from 16 residues. The chain's CDR3 is CASSLIGTGVVETQYF. The full variable domain, in which reference TRBV5-5 and TRBJ2-5 provide the parts outside the CDR3, is DAGVTQSPTHLIKTRGQQVTLRCSPISGHKSVSWYQQVLGQGPQFIFQYYEKEERGRGNFPDRFSARQFPNYSSELNVNALLLGDSALYLCASSLIGTGVVETQYFGPGTRLLVL.

The V gene is TRBV28, the J gene TRBJ1-2; the D call of TRBD1 rests on TCRdb alone, since no DNA is present to check it. The germline V gene has CDR1 MDHEN and CDR2 SYDVKM. The CDR3 runs to 15 residues. The chain's CDR3 is CASSLWGPTNYGYTF.

V is TRBV28 and J is TRBJ1-5; TCRdb selects TRBD1, and the lack of DNA leaves this call unchecked. Germline-derived CDR1 and CDR2 are MDHEN and SYDVKM. The CDR3 covers 17 residues. The chain's CDR3 is CASSFFSDRVRRQPQHF.

The V call is TRBV11-2, the J call TRBJ2-7; TCRdb names TRBD1, which stays unverified in the absence of DNA. CDR1 is SGHAT and CDR2 is FQNNGV in the germline V gene. The CDR3 contains 15 residues. Here the CDR3 reads CASIGGHDDSYEQYF.

The V and J genes are TRBV5-1 and TRBJ1-1; without DNA, the TCRdb call of TRBD1 cannot be checked. Per the germline V gene, CDR1 is SGHRS and CDR2 is YFSETQ. The CDR3 sequence is 15 residues long. CDR3 in amino acids: CASSYGQGMNTEAFF.

The chain employs TRBV6-6 and TRBJ1-1; TCRdb calls TRBD1, which cannot be checked without DNA. The CDR3 totals 17 residues. Looked up from germline, CDR1 is MNHNY and CDR2 is SVGAGI (reference sequence). CDR3 in amino acids: CASSSSPIGFRDTEAFF.

CDR3 amino acids: CASRETSGSRGEQFF. The V call is TRBV6-6, the J call TRBJ2-1; the D gene TCRdb calls, TRBD2, cannot be checked with no DNA. The CDR3 is 15 residues long. Germline assignment: CDR1 MNHNY and CDR2 SVGAGI (reference sequence).

The V call is TRBV28, the J call TRBJ2-4. The germline gives CDR1 MDHEN, CDR2 SYDVKM. There are 15 residues in the CDR3. The chain's CDR3 is CASSFFSEAKNIQYF.

The chain joins TRBV3-1 to TRBJ1-1; TCRdb's D call of TRBD1 is untestable without DNA. The V gene's germline CDR1 is LGHDT and CDR2 YNNKEL (reference sequence). This CDR3 comprises 11 residues. The CDR3 region is CASSQGAEAFF.

This rearrangement joins TRBV28 to TRBJ1-3. Germline V lookup: CDR1 MDHEN, CDR2 SYDVKM. CDR3 length: 12 residues. This CDR3 reads CASSVPGNTIYF.

J is TRBJ2-7 and V is TRBV9; no DNA is available, so the TRBD2 call from TCRdb remains unchecked. The CDR3 extends over 16 amino acids. CDR1 and CDR2 (germline): SGDLS, YYNGEE. CDR3 protein: CASSGGWDSVSYEQYF.